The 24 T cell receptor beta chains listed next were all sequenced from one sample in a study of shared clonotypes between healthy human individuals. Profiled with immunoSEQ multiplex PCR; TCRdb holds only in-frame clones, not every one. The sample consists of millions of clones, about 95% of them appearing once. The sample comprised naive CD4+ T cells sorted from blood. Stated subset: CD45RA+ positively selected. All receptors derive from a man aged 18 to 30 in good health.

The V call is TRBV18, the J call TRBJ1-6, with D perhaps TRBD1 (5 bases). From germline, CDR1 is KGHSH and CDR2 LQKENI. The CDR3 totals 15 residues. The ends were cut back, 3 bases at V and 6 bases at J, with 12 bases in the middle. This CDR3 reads CASSPEAGGNSPLHF. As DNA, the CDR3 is TGTGCCAGCTCACCCGAGGCCGGGGGTAATTCACCCCTCCACTTT.

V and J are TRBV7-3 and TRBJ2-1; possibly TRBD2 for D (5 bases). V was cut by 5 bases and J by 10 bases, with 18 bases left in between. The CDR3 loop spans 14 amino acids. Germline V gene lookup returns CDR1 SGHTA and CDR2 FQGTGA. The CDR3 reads CASSPSRGSEEQFF. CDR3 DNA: TGTGCCAGCAGCCCCAGCAGAGGGTCGGAAGAGCAGTTCTTC.

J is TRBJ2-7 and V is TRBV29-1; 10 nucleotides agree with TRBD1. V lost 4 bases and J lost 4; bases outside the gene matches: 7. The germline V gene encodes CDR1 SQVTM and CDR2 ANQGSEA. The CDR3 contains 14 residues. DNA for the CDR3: TGCAGCGTTGGGCGTGGGACAGGGGTTTACGAGCAGTACTTC. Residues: CSVGRGTGVYEQYF.

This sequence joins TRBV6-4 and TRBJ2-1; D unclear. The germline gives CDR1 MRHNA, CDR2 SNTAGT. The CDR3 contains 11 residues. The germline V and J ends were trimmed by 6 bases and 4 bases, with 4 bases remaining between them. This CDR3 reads CASSAYNEQFF. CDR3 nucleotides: TGTGCCAGCAGCGCATACAATGAGCAGTTCTTC.

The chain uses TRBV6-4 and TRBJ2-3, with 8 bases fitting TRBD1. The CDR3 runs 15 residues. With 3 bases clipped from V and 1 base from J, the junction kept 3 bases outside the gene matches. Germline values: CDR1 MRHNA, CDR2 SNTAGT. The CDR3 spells CASSETGEGTDTQYF. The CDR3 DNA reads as TGTGCCAGCAGTGAGACAGGGGAAGGCACAGATACGCAGTATTTT.

The CDR3 DNA is TGTGCCAGCAGCCCAGGACAGGGGGGCCAGCCCCAGCATTTT. This encodes CASSPGQGGQPQHF. The gene calls are TRBV7-9 and TRBJ1-5, with TRBD1 identical over 10 bases. This CDR3 has 14 residues. Germline CDR1 and CDR2: SEHNR and FQNEAQ (reference sequence). With 5 bases clipped from V and 7 bases from J, the junction kept 5 bases outside the gene matches.

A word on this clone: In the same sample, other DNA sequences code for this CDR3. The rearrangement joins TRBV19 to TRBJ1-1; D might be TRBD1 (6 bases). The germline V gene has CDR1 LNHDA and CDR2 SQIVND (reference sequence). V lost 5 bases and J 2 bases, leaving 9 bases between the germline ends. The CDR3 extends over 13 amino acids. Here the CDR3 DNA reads TGTGCCAGTAGTTCACAGGGTAACACTGAAGCTTTCTTT. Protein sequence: CASSSQGNTEAFF.

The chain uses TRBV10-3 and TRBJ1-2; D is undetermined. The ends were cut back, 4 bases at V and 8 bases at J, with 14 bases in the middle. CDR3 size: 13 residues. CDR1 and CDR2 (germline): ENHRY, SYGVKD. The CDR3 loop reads CAISVNSAGGYTF. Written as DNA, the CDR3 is TGTGCCATCAGTGTCAATTCCGCTGGAGGCTACACCTTC.

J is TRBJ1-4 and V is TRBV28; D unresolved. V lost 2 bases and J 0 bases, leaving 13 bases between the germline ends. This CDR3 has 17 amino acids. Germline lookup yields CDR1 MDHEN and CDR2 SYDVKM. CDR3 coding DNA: TGTGCCAGCAGTTTAGAAGGGCGCCTTGCAACTAATGAAAAACTGTTTTTT. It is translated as CASSLEGRLATNEKLFF.

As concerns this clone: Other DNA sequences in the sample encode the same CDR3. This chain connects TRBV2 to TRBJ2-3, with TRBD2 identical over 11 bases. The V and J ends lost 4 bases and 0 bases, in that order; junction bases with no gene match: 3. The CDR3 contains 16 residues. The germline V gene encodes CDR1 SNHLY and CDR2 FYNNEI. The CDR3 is CASSVLAGGSTDTQYF. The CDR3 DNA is TGTGCCAGCAGTGTTCTAGCGGGGGGTAGCACAGATACGCAGTATTTT.

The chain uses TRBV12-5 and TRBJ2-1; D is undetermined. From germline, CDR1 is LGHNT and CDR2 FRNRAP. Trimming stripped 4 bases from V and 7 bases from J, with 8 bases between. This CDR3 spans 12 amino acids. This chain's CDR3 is CASGSGRNEQFF. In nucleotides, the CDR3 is TGTGCTAGTGGTTCGGGTAGGAATGAGCAGTTCTTC.

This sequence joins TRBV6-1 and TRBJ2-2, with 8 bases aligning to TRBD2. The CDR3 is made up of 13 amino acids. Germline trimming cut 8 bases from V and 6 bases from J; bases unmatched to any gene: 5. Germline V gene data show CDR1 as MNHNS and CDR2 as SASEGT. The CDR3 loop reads CASWISGAGELFF. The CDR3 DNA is TGTGCCAGCTGGATTAGCGGGGCCGGGGAGCTGTTTTTT.

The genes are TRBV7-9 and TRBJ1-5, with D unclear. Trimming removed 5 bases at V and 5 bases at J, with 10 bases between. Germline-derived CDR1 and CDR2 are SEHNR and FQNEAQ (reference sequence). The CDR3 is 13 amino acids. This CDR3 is CASSPGGYQPQHF. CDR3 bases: TGTGCCAGCAGCCCCGGCGGGTATCAGCCCCAGCATTTT. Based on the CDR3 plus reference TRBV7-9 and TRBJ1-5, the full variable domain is DTGVSQNPRHKITKRGQNVTFRCDPISEHNRLYWYRQTLGQGPEFLTYFQNEAQLEKSRLLSDRFSAERPKGSFSTLEIQRTEQGDSAMYLCASSPGGYQPQHFGDGTRLSIL.

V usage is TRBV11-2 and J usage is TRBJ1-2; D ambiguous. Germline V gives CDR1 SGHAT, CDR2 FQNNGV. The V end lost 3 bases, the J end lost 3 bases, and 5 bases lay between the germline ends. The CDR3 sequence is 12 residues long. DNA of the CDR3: TGTGCCAGCAGCTTGGATGACTATGGCTACACCTTC. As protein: CASSLDDYGYTF.

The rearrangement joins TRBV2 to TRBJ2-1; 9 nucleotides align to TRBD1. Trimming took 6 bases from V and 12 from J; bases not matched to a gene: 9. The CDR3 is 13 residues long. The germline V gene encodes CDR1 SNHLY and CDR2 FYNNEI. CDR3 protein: CASREGQGTVQFF. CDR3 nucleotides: TGTGCCAGCAGGGAGGGACAGGGAACTGTGCAGTTCTTC. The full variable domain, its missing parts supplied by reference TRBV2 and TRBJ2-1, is EPEVTQTPSHQVTQMGQEVILRCVPISNHLYFYWYRQILGQKVEFLVSFYNNEISEKSEIFDDQFSVERPDGSNFTLKIRSTKLEDSAMYFCASREGQGTVQFFGPGTRLTVL.

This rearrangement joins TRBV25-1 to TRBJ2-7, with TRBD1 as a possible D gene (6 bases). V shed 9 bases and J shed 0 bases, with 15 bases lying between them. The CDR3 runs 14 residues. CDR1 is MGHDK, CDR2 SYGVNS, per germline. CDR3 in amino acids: CASRGRGSSYEQYF. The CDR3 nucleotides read TGTGCCAGTCGGGGCAGGGGAAGCTCCTACGAGCAGTACTTC.

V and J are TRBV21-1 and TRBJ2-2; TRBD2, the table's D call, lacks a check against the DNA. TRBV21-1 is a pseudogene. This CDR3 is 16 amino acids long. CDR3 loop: CATTYSRRTNTGELFF. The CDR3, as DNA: TGTGCCACCACCTACTCTAGGCGGACGAACACCGGGGAGCTGTTTTTT.

The CDR3 protein is CASRASYSNQPQHF. In nucleotides, the CDR3 is TGTGCCAGCAGAGCCAGCTATAGCAATCAGCCCCAGCATTTT. The chain combines TRBV28 with TRBJ1-5; D remains unclear. The V end was cut by 6 bases, the J end by 0 bases, with 9 bases between. The CDR3 length is 14 residues. Germline values: CDR1 MDHEN, CDR2 SYDVKM.

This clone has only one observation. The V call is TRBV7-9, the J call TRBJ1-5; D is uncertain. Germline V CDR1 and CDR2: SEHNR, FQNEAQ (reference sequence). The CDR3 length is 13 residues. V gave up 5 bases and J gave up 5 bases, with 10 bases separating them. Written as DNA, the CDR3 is TGTGCCAGCAGCCTTACCCCAGATCAGCCCCAGCATTTT. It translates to CASSLTPDQPQHF.

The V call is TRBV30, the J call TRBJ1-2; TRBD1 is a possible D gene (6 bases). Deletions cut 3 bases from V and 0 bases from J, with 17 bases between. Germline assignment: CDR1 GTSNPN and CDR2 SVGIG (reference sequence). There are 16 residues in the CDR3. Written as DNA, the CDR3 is TGTGCCTGGAGACTCCTGCACAGGGATACTAACTATGGCTACACCTTC. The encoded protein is CAWRLLHRDTNYGYTF.

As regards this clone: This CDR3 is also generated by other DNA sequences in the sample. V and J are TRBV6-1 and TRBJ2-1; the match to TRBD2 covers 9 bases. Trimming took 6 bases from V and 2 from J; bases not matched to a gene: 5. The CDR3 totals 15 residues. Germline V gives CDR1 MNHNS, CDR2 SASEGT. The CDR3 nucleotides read TGTGCCAGCAGGCTGACTAGCGGCACCTACAATGAGCAGTTCTTC. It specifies CASRLTSGTYNEQFF.

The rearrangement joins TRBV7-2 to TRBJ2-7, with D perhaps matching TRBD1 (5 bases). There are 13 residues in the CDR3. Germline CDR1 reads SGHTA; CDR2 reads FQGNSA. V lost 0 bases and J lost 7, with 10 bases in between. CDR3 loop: CASSLARVGEQYF. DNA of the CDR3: TGTGCCAGCAGCTTAGCCAGGGTGGGGGAGCAGTACTTC.

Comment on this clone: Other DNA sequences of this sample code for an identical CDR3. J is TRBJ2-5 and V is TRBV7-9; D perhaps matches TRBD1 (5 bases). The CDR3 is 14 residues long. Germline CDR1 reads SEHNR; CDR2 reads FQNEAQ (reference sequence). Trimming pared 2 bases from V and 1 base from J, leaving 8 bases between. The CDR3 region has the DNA TGTGCCAGCAGCTTATCCACAGGCCAAGAGACCCAGTACTTC. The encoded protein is CASSLSTGQETQYF.

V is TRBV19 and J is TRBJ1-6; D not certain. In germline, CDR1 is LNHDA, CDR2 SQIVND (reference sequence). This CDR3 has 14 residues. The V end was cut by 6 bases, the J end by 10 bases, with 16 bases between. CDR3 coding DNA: TGTGCCAGTAGCAACCCATTAGAAACATCACCCCTCCACTTT. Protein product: CASSNPLETSPLHF.